This T cell receptor beta chain was profiled in a study of naive and memory T cell subsets. Two oligonucleotides, mixed equimolar, formed the beta constant-region primer covering TRBC1 and TRBC2. A 12-nucleotide UMI and the SP2 primer were added to the cDNA 3' end by oligonucleotide ligation. TCRdb re-analysed the UMI-ligation and nested PCR reads in MiXCR, keeping a single row per CDR3 protein. The sample holds about 85,000 distinct CDR3 sequences, over 10% seen once. This clonotype was counted at least ten times. This CDR3 is 14 amino acids long. V lost 3 bases and J 5 bases, leaving 13 bases between the germline ends. CD4 T cells were positively selected, then CD8 T cells from the CD4-negative fraction. Cells stained for CD3, CD4, CD8, CD45RA and CD27 were sorted into four subsets.

This chain uses TRBV12-3 or TRBV12-4 with TRBJ2-5; D may be TRBD1 or TRBD2 (6 bases each). Source material: central memory CD4+ T cells from blood. This TCR derives from a human donor in good health. The CDR3 DNA sequence: TGTGCCAGCAGTTTTTCGGGGGCTCCGGAGACCCAGTACTTC. Translation gives CASSFSGAPETQYF.